This TCR beta chain is from a study of cytomegalovirus exposure and HLA in healthy donors. Study-level results: Diagnosis of cytomegalovirus status made by the classifier reportedly showed high specificity and sensitivity.

Only in-frame clones appear in the TCRdb table, and some are missing; sequencing was by immunoSEQ multiplex PCR. The sample yields about 160,000 clones, roughly nine tenths seen once. Notes on this clone: Its antigen is not identified.

Unmatched junction bases numbered 3, after V lost 3 bases and J lost 7 bases. The germline V gene encodes CDR1 MGHRA and CDR2 YSYEKL. The CDR3 covers 14 residues. The chain employs TRBV4-1 and TRBJ2-1; TRBD1 agrees at 10 bases. The sequence was collected from a woman under 30 in good health and CMV-seropositive. The sequenced sample consisted of PBMCs. The CDR3 reads CASSHRDRGNEQFF. CDR3 DNA sequence: TGCGCCAGCAGCCATCGGGACAGGGGAAATGAGCAGTTCTTC.